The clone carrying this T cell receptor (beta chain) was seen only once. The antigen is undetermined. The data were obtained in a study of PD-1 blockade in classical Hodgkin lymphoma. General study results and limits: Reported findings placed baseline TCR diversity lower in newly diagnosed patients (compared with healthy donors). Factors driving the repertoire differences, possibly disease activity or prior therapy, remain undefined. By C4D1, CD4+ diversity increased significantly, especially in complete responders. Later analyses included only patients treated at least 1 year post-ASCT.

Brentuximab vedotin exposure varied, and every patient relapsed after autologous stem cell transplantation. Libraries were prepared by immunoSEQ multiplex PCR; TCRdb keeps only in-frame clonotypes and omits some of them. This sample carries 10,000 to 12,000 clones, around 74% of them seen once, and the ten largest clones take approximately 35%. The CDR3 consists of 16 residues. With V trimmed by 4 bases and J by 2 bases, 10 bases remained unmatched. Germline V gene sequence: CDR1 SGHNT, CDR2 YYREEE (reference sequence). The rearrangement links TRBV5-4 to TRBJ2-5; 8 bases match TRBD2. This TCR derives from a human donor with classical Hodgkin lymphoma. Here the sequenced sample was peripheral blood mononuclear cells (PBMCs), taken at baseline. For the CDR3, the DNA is TGTGCCAGCAGCCGGGGGGGGCAGGGATCGCAAGAGACCCAGTACTTC. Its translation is CASSRGGQGSQETQYF.